The entry below describes one T cell receptor (beta chain). Its antigen is as yet unknown. The sample belongs to a study of identifying expanded T cells in peripheral blood. Overall study results and limits: Differentially abundant clones: around 1.2 between replicates, about 15 at roughly 13 days, less than 20 at four.

CDR3 size: 11 residues. Germline V gene data show CDR1 as SNHLY and CDR2 as FYNNEI. The ends lost 11 bases at V and 8 bases at J; junction bases unmatched: 4. Sequenced by immunoSEQ multiplex PCR; TCRdb stores in-frame clones only, minus some. Of 85,000 to 100,000 clones in the sample, roughly 88% were seen once. The gene calls are TRBV2 and TRBJ1-2; TRBD1 matches 11 bases. The receptor was derived from a person aged 18 to 75 in good health. Sequencing was performed on blood. CDR3 sequence reads: CAGQGAEGYTF. The CDR3 DNA sequence: TGTGCCGGACAGGGGGCCGAGGGCTACACCTTC.